Presented here are 31 T cell receptor beta chains from one specimen sequenced in a study of T cells in Graves' hyperthyroidism and ophthalmopathy. Researchers took RNA transcripts and amplified the TCR beta CDR3 regions from them. HTBI primers drove first-round RT-PCR of the TCR CDR3. TCRdb reprocessed the multiplex PCR reads with MiXCR, giving one entry per CDR3 protein. The top ten clones hold 49% of a sample with a few hundred thousand distinct CDR3 sequences, approximately 22% of them seen once. The sample taken for sequencing was blood. Receptor source: an older woman with Graves' ophthalmopathy.

This clonotype was found a few times. The chain uses TRBV20-1 and TRBJ2-3, with 7 bases lining up with TRBD2. V trimming: 1 base; J trimming: 3 bases; junction bases outside the gene matches: 4. Germline CDR1 DFQATT, CDR2 SNEGSKA (reference sequence). The CDR3 runs to 14 residues. The CDR3 coding sequence is TGCAGTGCTAGAGCTAGCGGAAAGACAGATACGCAGTATTTT. This codes for CSARASGKTDTQYF.

This clonotype occurred many times. The rearrangement links TRBV12-3 or TRBV12-4 to TRBJ2-1, with D possibly TRBD1 on 6 matching bases. V was trimmed by 5 bases and J by 2 bases, leaving 10 bases between them. The length of the CDR3 is 14 residues. CDR3 in amino acids: CASSQDSTYNEQFF. Written as DNA, the CDR3 is TGTGCCAGCAGTCAGGACAGCACCTACAATGAGCAGTTCTTC.

The chain uses TRBV20-1 and TRBJ2-7, with 8 bases matching TRBD2. The CDR3 covers 13 residues. V was pared by 8 bases and J by 4 bases, with 10 bases of the junction left unmatched. Per the germline V gene, CDR1 is DFQATT and CDR2 is SNEGSKA (reference sequence). In DNA, the CDR3 is TGCAGTCCCCGGGAGCGGGGGAAGTACGAGCAGTACTTC. This codes for CSPRERGKYEQYF.

The table lists this clonotype with a few counts. The gene calls are TRBV27 and TRBJ1-2, with TRBD1 matching 8 bases. The length of the CDR3 is 15 residues. V trimming: 3 bases; J trimming: 4 bases; junction bases outside the gene matches: 7. Germline V gives CDR1 MNHEY, CDR2 SMNVEV (reference sequence). CDR3 in DNA: TGTGCCAGCAGTTTCCAGGGGGCCGAGGGCTATGGCTACACCTTC. Its translation is CASSFQGAEGYGYTF.

The table lists this clonotype with a few counts. The rearrangement uses TRBV29-1 and TRBJ1-2; D possibly corresponds to TRBD1 (6 bases). Germline V lookup: CDR1 SQVTM, CDR2 ANQGSEA. The germline V and J ends were trimmed by 4 bases and 7 bases, with 13 bases remaining between them. The CDR3 consists of 12 residues. CDR3 in amino acids: CSVARTEAGYTF. CDR3 sequence (DNA): TGCAGCGTTGCACGGACAGAAGCTGGCTACACCTTC.

The chain is built from TRBV5-6 and TRBJ2-4; TRBD2 might be the D (6 bases). There are 15 residues in the CDR3. V dropped 0 bases and J dropped 2 bases, with 9 bases sitting between them. Germline V gene sequence: CDR1 SGHDT, CDR2 YYEEEE. DNA for the CDR3: TGTGCCAGCAGCTTGGCCGGGGGTCCCAAAAACATTCAGTACTTC. Translated: CASSLAGGPKNIQYF.

This clonotype turned up a few times. The rearrangement joins TRBV20-1 to TRBJ2-3, with D perhaps assigned TRBD1 or TRBD2 (5 bases each). CDR3 length: 14 amino acids. Germline V gene sequence: CDR1 DFQATT, CDR2 SNEGSKA (reference sequence). V lost 5 bases, J lost 1 base, and 13 bases lay in between. CDR3 sequence reads: CSADGDRGTDTQYF. The CDR3 coding sequence is TGCAGTGCTGATGGGGACCGGGGCACAGATACGCAGTATTTT.

This clonotype came up a few times. The chain combines TRBV20-1 with TRBJ2-1; 8 bases match TRBD2. The CDR3 totals 15 residues. V trimming: 0 bases; J trimming: 1 base; junction bases outside the gene matches: 2. Germline V CDR1 and CDR2: DFQATT, SNEGSKA (reference sequence). For the CDR3, the DNA is TGCAGTGCTAGAGATCTAGCGGGTTCCTACAATGAGCAGTTCTTC. Amino acids: CSARDLAGSYNEQFF.

This clonotype was observed a few times. The chain is built from TRBV11-2 and TRBJ1-2; TRBD1 might be the D (5 bases). V lost 2 bases, J lost 6 bases, and 16 bases lay in between. CDR3 length equals 15 residues. Germline V gene sequence: CDR1 SGHAT, CDR2 FQNNGV. The chain's CDR3 is CASSLQGTIGDGYTF. CDR3 DNA: TGTGCCAGCAGCTTACAGGGAACTATTGGGGATGGCTACACCTTC.

J is TRBJ1-4 and V is TRBV7-9, with 7 bases aligning to TRBD1. Per germline, CDR1 SEHNR and CDR2 FQNEAQ (reference sequence). Losses at the gene ends were 5 bases for V and 3 bases for J; bases not matched to a gene: 6. This CDR3 has 15 amino acids. CDR3 amino acids: CASSLTQGANEKLFF. In DNA, the CDR3 is TGTGCCAGCAGCCTTACTCAGGGGGCTAATGAAAAACTGTTTTTT. Looking up the rest from reference TRBV7-9 and TRBJ1-4 gives the full variable domain: DTGVSQNPRHKITKRGQNVTFRCDPISEHNRLYWYRQTLGQGPEFLTYFQNEAQLEKSRLLSDRFSAERPKGSFSTLEIQRTEQGDSAMYLCASSLTQGANEKLFFGSGTQLSVL.

This clonotype was seen many times. The rearrangement uses TRBV3-1 and TRBJ1-1, with no clear D. The CDR3 is 12 amino acids. V lost 3 bases to trimming and J lost 3 bases, with 5 bases between them. The germline V gene encodes CDR1 LGHDT and CDR2 YNNKEL (reference sequence). CDR3 sequence reads: CASSHPDTEAFF. CDR3 DNA sequence: TGTGCCAGCAGCCATCCGGACACTGAAGCTTTCTTT.

This clonotype was counted only a few times. CDR3 sequence (DNA): TGTGCCAGCAGCCAAAGGGCCTACACCGGGGAGCTGTTTTTT. Amino acids: CASSQRAYTGELFF. The V gene is TRBV3-1, the J gene TRBJ2-2, with D hard to call. CDR1 is LGHDT, CDR2 YNNKEL, per germline (reference sequence). This CDR3 has 14 residues. The V end was cut by 2 bases, the J end by 3 bases, with 7 bases between.

There are many counts of this clonotype. The rearrangement joins TRBV5-1 to TRBJ1-1, with D uncertain. Germline V gene data show CDR1 as SGHRS and CDR2 as YFSETQ. The germline V and J ends were trimmed by 4 bases and 1 base, with 14 bases remaining between them. The CDR3 loop spans 15 amino acids. The CDR3 region is CASSPLNQPNTEAFF. Here the CDR3 DNA reads TGCGCCAGCAGCCCCCTCAATCAGCCGAACACTGAAGCTTTCTTT.

The rearrangement uses TRBV2 and TRBJ1-5; no definite D call. Germline lookup yields CDR1 SNHLY and CDR2 FYNNEI. The CDR3 is 12 residues long. The V end lost 6 bases, the J end lost 6 bases, and 9 bases lay between the germline ends. In nucleotides, the CDR3 is TGTGCCAGCAGGAGGTTGAGTCAGCCCCAGCATTTT. It translates to CASRRLSQPQHF.

The chain joins TRBV12-3 or TRBV12-4 to TRBJ1-2; 8 bases are a match to TRBD1. This CDR3 spans 15 amino acids. Trimming removed 4 bases from V and 4 bases from J; junction bases left unmatched: 8. In DNA, the CDR3 is TGTGCCAGCAGTTGGTCGGACAGGGTTAGCTATGGCTACACCTTC. This encodes CASSWSDRVSYGYTF.

This clonotype has just a few counts. In DNA, the CDR3 is TGCAGCGTTGTGGAGGAGGGGGGCAATCAGCCCCAGCATTTT. Its protein product is CSVVEEGGNQPQHF. The chain carries TRBV29-1 and TRBJ1-5; D might be TRBD1 (6 bases). Germline CDR1 SQVTM, CDR2 ANQGSEA. The CDR3 spans 14 residues. V dropped 4 bases and J dropped 2 bases, with 12 bases sitting between them.

The chain has TRBV9 and TRBJ2-1; TRBD2 aligns across 12 bases. The V and J ends lost 3 bases and 1 base, in that order; junction bases with no gene match: 8. This CDR3 is 18 amino acids long. Germline-derived CDR1 and CDR2 are SGDLS and YYNGEE. The CDR3 loop reads CASSALAGGSLSYNEQFF. In nucleotides, the CDR3 is TGTGCCAGCAGCGCACTAGCGGGAGGCTCCTTATCCTACAATGAGCAGTTCTTC.

The sample holds a few counts of this clonotype. The genes are TRBV6-6 and TRBJ2-7; perhaps D is TRBD1 or TRBD2 (5 bases each). The CDR3 loop spans 13 amino acids. The V and J ends lost 0 bases and 7 bases respectively, with 10 bases between them. Germline loops: CDR1 MNHNY, CDR2 SVGAGI (reference sequence). The CDR3 bases are TGTGCCAGCAGTTACTCGGGTTGGGGGGAGCAGTACTTC. This gives the protein CASSYSGWGEQYF.

This rearrangement joins TRBV7-2 to TRBJ1-3, with D hard to call. From germline, CDR1 is SGHTA and CDR2 FQGNSA. The germline V and J ends were trimmed by 1 base and 2 bases, with 6 bases remaining between them. This CDR3 has 14 residues. CDR3 coding DNA: TGTGCCAGCAGCTTAGAGAGTCCTGGAAACACCATATATTTT. It yields the protein CASSLESPGNTIYF.

This clonotype appeared a few times. The chain employs TRBV30 and TRBJ1-2, with D hard to call. Germline V gene sequence: CDR1 GTSNPN, CDR2 SVGIG (reference sequence). V was clipped by 4 bases and J by 4 bases, with 10 bases between them. The CDR3 length is 12 residues. CDR3 nucleotide sequence: TGTGCCTGGAACGAGGGCACCTATGGCTACACCTTC. Translated, it gives CAWNEGTYGYTF.

CDR3 nucleotides: TGTGCCAGCAGCACAAGAATGCCTGGGCCGGGGGTGTACGAGCAGTACTTC. Encoded protein: CASSTRMPGPGVYEQYF. V and J are TRBV7-9 and TRBJ2-7, with a tentative D call TRBD2 (6 bases). V was shortened by 5 bases and J by 4 bases, with 24 bases between the two germline ends. Germline CDR1 SEHNR, CDR2 FQNEAQ (reference sequence). The CDR3 has 17 amino acids.

This chain links TRBV20-1 with TRBJ2-7; TRBD2 agrees at 7 bases. Trimming cost V 6 bases and J 0 bases; bases outside gene matches: 5. Germline V gene lookup returns CDR1 DFQATT and CDR2 SNEGSKA (reference sequence). The CDR3 totals 13 residues. The CDR3 sequence: CSADGGSSYEQYF. CDR3 DNA sequence: TGCAGTGCCGACGGCGGGAGCTCCTACGAGCAGTACTTC.

This clonotype was seen a few times. The gene calls are TRBV6-1 and TRBJ1-6; D gene uncertain. Germline V gives CDR1 MNHNS, CDR2 SASEGT. V shed 9 bases and J shed 0 bases, with 9 bases lying between them. The CDR3 extends over 14 amino acids. This chain's CDR3 is CASRTSSYNSPLHF. CDR3 in DNA: TGTGCCAGTCGGACCAGCTCCTATAATTCACCCCTCCACTTT.

Only a few counts were recorded for this clonotype. The chain has TRBV9 and TRBJ2-1; TRBD2 matches at 12 bases. CDR1 is SGDLS, CDR2 YYNGEE, per germline. This CDR3 region has 15 residues. V shed 4 bases, J shed 4 bases, and the junction held 3 bases outside the gene matches. In DNA form, the CDR3 reads TGTGCCAGCAGCATCACTAGCGGGGGGTACAATGAGCAGTTCTTC. Protein sequence: CASSITSGGYNEQFF.

This clonotype was detected only a few times. This chain links TRBV12-3 or TRBV12-4 with TRBJ2-1, with 7 bases that match TRBD2. Trimming at V came to 4 bases and at J to 4 bases, leaving 7 bases not matched to a gene. The length of the CDR3 is 15 residues. CDR3 DNA sequence: TGTGCCAGCAGTTCGGGAGGAGGGATTTACAATGAGCAGTTCTTC. It codes for CASSSGGGIYNEQFF.

V usage is TRBV4-3 and J usage is TRBJ1-1; D is ambiguous. Germline V lookup: CDR1 LGHNA, CDR2 YSLEER. This CDR3 is 16 amino acids long. The V end was cut by 0 bases, the J end by 4 bases, with 15 bases between. The CDR3, as DNA: TGCGCCAGCAGCCAAGATCATACCGTGCGGGTCACTGAAGCTTTCTTT. It is translated as CASSQDHTVRVTEAFF.

This clonotype was observed many times. The J gene is TRBJ2-3, the V gene TRBV11-2; no firm D call. The germline gives CDR1 SGHAT, CDR2 FQNNGV. The V gene lost 5 bases and the J gene lost 2 bases, with 5 bases spanning the gap. The CDR3 contains 12 residues. The CDR3 DNA is TGTGCCAGCAGCCGAATCACAGATACGCAGTATTTT. Translated: CASSRITDTQYF.

This clonotype showed up many times. The genes are TRBV5-1 and TRBJ1-1; D remains unclear. Germline CDR1 and CDR2: SGHRS and YFSETQ. Trimming cost V 5 bases and J 4 bases, with 9 bases left between them. This CDR3 is built from 12 residues. CDR3 in DNA: TGCGCCAGCAGTAGGGTGGGCACTGAAGCTTTCTTT. Translation: CASSRVGTEAFF.

This clonotype has a handful of counts. The chain employs TRBV9 and TRBJ2-3; D is undetermined. The CDR3 covers 14 residues. Germline loops: CDR1 SGDLS, CDR2 YYNGEE. Trimming left V 0 bases short and J 2 bases short, with 7 bases between. CDR3: CASSVDLFTDTQYF. CDR3 nucleotide sequence: TGTGCCAGCAGCGTAGACCTGTTCACAGATACGCAGTATTTT.

This clonotype was observed a few times. V gene TRBV5-1 combines with J gene TRBJ2-7, with D perhaps matching TRBD2 (5 bases). The V and J ends lost 4 bases and 5 bases respectively, with 10 bases between them. CDR3 length: 12 amino acids. The germline V gene has CDR1 SGHRS and CDR2 YFSETQ. The chain's CDR3 is CASSQGLNEQYF. Here the CDR3 DNA reads TGCGCCAGCAGCCAAGGACTGAACGAGCAGTACTTC.

V usage is TRBV6-1 and J usage is TRBJ1-4, with 7 bases that match TRBD1. After removal of 4 bases from V and 10 bases from J, the junction contained 9 bases not matched to a gene. This CDR3 contains 14 residues. Germline V CDR1 and CDR2: MNHNS, SASEGT. CDR3 sequence: CASSGDREVGKLFF. The CDR3 DNA is TGTGCCAGCAGTGGAGACAGGGAGGTGGGAAAACTGTTTTTT.